The clone carrying this TCR beta chain was recorded a few times. No antigen is known for it. These data belong to a study of early T cells in non-severe SARS-CoV-2 infection. The wider study: From unsorted whole blood, bulk RNA was sequenced, and the chains remained unpaired. Study-level points and caveats: Missing private and CD4 specificities, VDJdb matching favored anti-spike CD8 responses.

cDNA molecules, individually, were tagged with unique molecular identifiers. TCRdb recomputed calls from the 5' RACE reads with MiXCR, one row per CDR3 protein. Of about 60,000 distinct CDR3 sequences listed, roughly 14% are singletons. The CDR3 is 15 amino acids. The V gene lost 5 bases and the J gene lost 2 bases, with 16 bases spanning the gap. Germline assignment: CDR1 SGHTA and CDR2 FQGTGA. Sequences were obtained from whole blood. The chain recombines TRBV7-3 with TRBJ2-7, with TRBD1 as a possible D gene (5 bases). The sequence was obtained from an adult who was a healthcare worker with PCR-confirmed SARS-CoV-2 infection or an uninfected control (not recorded which). CDR3 DNA: TGTGCCAGCAGCCCCATAGGGGCAACCCCCTACGAGCAGTACTTC. Translating it yields CASSPIGATPYEQYF.